The clone carrying this TCR beta chain was seen once. Its matching antigen is unknown. Clones were read by immunoSEQ multiplex PCR, and TCRdb kept only the in-frame ones, dropping some. The sample lists approximately 70,000 clones; less than 95% were seen once. These data belong to a study of siplizumab effects on memory and regulatory T cells. Study conclusions and caveats: In siplizumab cultures, the suppressive function of proliferating Tregs remained unconfirmed. The study found naive T cells seemingly more diverse than memory cells and seemingly major alloresponse contributors. An assignable naive or memory phenotype was lacking in roughly 80-95% of proliferating CD4+ or CD8+ clones. Alloreactive sequences tracing back to unstimulated CD4+ memory cells fell significantly with siplizumab.

Looked up from germline, CDR1 is SGHTA and CDR2 is FQGTGA. J gave up 6 bases and V 4 bases, and 9 bases lay outside the gene matches. There are 15 residues in the CDR3. The chain couples TRBV7-3 to TRBJ2-3; 8 nucleotides line up with TRBD2. Sequences were obtained from CD8+ T cells sorted from blood. The TCR sequence derives from a human donor in good health. CDR3 in DNA: TGTGCCAGCAGCTCCCCGGGAGGGCCCGAGGATACGCAGTATTTT. Translated: CASSSPGGPEDTQYF.